This T cell receptor (beta chain) came from a study of T cells in Graves' hyperthyroidism and ophthalmopathy. Study-wide results and limits: Expanded thyroid clonotypes (above 0.001) were mostly also found in blood.

The CDR3 regions of TCR beta were amplified from RNA transcripts. HTBI primers were used for first-round RT-PCR of the TCR CDR3. TCRdb reanalysed the multiplex PCR reads using MiXCR and keeps one entry per CDR3 protein. The sample records 310,000 or so distinct CDR3 sequences, approximately 15% being singletons. The CDR3 runs to 15 residues. V shed 1 base, J shed 4 bases, and the junction held 3 bases outside the gene matches. Germline V gene sequence: CDR1 LGHDT, CDR2 YNNKEL (reference sequence). For this clonotype: Its antigen is as yet unknown.

Sequencing used blood. The receptor was derived from a woman in her fifties or sixties with Graves' ophthalmopathy. The gene calls are TRBV3-1 and TRBJ1-3; 8 nucleotides line up with TRBD1. CDR3 region: CASSQGQGSGNTIYF. The CDR3, as DNA: TGTGCCAGCAGCCAAGGACAGGGGAGCGGAAACACCATATATTTT.